Following are 32 T cell receptor beta chains from one sample sequenced in a study of neoadjuvant anti-PD-1 for oral cavity cancer. Time point given: after neoadjuvant nivolumab, at surgical resection. Only in-frame clones appear in the TCRdb table, and some are missing; sequencing was by immunoSEQ multiplex PCR. The table shows about 42,000 clones, with 77% occurring only once. The sample in question was PBMCs, obtained after nivolumab (anti-PD-1) treatment. The receptor set was obtained from a person aged 40-85 years with oral cavity squamous cell carcinoma.

The gene calls are TRBV6-4 and TRBJ2-1; 8 bases line up with TRBD2. This CDR3 contains 16 residues. CDR1 MRHNA and CDR2 SNTAGT come from the germline V gene. The V and J ends lost 0 bases and 5 bases, in that order; junction bases with no gene match: 6. The CDR3 sequence: CASSDSSAGGHNEQFF. DNA of the CDR3: TGTGCCAGCAGTGACTCATCCGCGGGGGGCCACAATGAGCAGTTCTTC.

The rearrangement uses TRBV9 and TRBJ2-1, with 13 bases that match TRBD2. V dropped 0 bases and J dropped 5; count of bases not matched to a gene: 2. The germline gives CDR1 SGDLS, CDR2 YYNGEE. This CDR3 spans 16 amino acids. CDR3 protein: CASSVALAGGDNEQFF. CDR3 nucleotide sequence: TGTGCCAGCAGCGTAGCACTAGCGGGAGGGGACAATGAGCAGTTCTTC.

J is TRBJ2-3 and V is TRBV29-1; 8 bases map to TRBD2. V was clipped by 4 bases and J by 2 bases; unmatched bases: 8. The CDR3 length is 15 residues. CDR1 SQVTM and CDR2 ANQGSEA come from the germline V gene. The CDR3, as DNA: TGCAGCGTTGTGGGTAGCGGGGTATACACAGATACGCAGTATTTT. As protein: CSVVGSGVYTDTQYF.

The chain has TRBV6-6 and TRBJ1-1; TRBD1 agrees at 8 bases. Trimming cost V 6 bases and J 5 bases; bases outside gene matches: 14. This CDR3 is built from 16 residues. From germline, CDR1 is MNHNY and CDR2 SVGAGI (reference sequence). The CDR3 sequence: CASSPTGGGTRTEAFF. The CDR3, as DNA: TGTGCCAGCAGCCCTACAGGGGGAGGAACGAGGACTGAAGCTTTCTTT.

A word on this clone: At the DNA level, this CDR3 is encoded by other sequences in the same sample as well. This chain links TRBV2 with TRBJ1-2, with unresolved D. The CDR3 sequence is 14 residues long. Germline CDR1 SNHLY, CDR2 FYNNEI. Trimming cost V 2 bases and J 2 bases, with 9 bases left between them. CDR3 nucleotides: TGTGCCAGCAGTGAACCCGGTCAGAACTATGGCTACACCTTC. Protein product: CASSEPGQNYGYTF.

A few counts support this clone. This rearrangement joins TRBV7-9 to TRBJ1-6; TRBD1 matches at 10 bases. The CDR3 length is 15 residues. The V segment lost 5 bases and the J segment 12 bases; nucleotides outside the gene matches: 10. The germline gives CDR1 SEHNR, CDR2 FQNEAQ (reference sequence). In DNA form, the CDR3 reads TGTGCCAGCAGCAGGGAGACAGGGGGCCTTATACCCCTCCACTTT. Translated: CASSRETGGLIPLHF. The entire variable domain, with the rest obtained from reference TRBV7-9 and TRBJ1-6, is as follows: DTGVSQNPRHKITKRGQNVTFRCDPISEHNRLYWYRQTLGQGPEFLTYFQNEAQLEKSRLLSDRFSAERPKGSFSTLEIQRTEQGDSAMYLCASSRETGGLIPLHFGNGTRLTVT.

This clone was counted between two and nine times. This chain links TRBV10-3 with TRBJ2-2; TRBD1 aligns across 7 bases. The J segment lost 4 bases and the V segment lost 9 bases, leaving 5 bases of the junction unmatched. This CDR3 comprises 13 residues. Germline-derived CDR1 and CDR2 are ENHRY and SYGVKD. Here the CDR3 reads CAIKGALTGELFF. DNA for the CDR3: TGTGCCATAAAGGGGGCCCTCACCGGGGAGCTGTTTTTT.

The chain has TRBV27 and TRBJ1-6, with D unresolved. In germline, CDR1 is MNHEY, CDR2 SMNVEV (reference sequence). V was cut by 7 bases and J by 0 bases, with 10 bases left in between. CDR3 length: 15 amino acids. In DNA, the CDR3 is TGTGCCAGCACCCTCAGAAGCTCCTATAATTCACCCCTCCACTTT. Protein sequence: CASTLRSSYNSPLHF.

This clone was picked up one time. This chain uses TRBV28 with TRBJ1-6; D is undetermined. Germline assignment: CDR1 MDHEN and CDR2 SYDVKM. V was cut by 7 bases and J by 0 bases, with 22 bases left in between. CDR3 length: 19 residues. The CDR3: CASIPRRWVRSSYNSPLHF. CDR3 in DNA: TGTGCCAGCATCCCGAGGAGGTGGGTGAGGAGCTCCTATAATTCACCCCTCCACTTT.

The chain joins TRBV9 to TRBJ2-5; 13 bases are a match to TRBD2. CDR1 is SGDLS and CDR2 is YYNGEE in the germline V gene. This CDR3 has 17 amino acids. Trimming cost V 0 bases and J 5 bases; bases outside gene matches: 7. The CDR3 loop is CASSVELAGGLLETQYF. The CDR3 bases are TGTGCCAGCAGCGTAGAACTAGCGGGGGGGTTACTGGAGACCCAGTACTTC.

The V call is TRBV10-2, the J call TRBJ2-7; 12 bases map to TRBD2. V trimming: 8 bases; J trimming: 3 bases; junction bases outside the gene matches: 2. Germline V gives CDR1 WSHSY, CDR2 SAAADI. The CDR3 runs 13 residues. Here the CDR3 DNA reads TGCGCCAGCTCGGGACTAGCGGGCTACGAGCAGTACTTC. Translating gives CASSGLAGYEQYF.

The J gene is TRBJ2-4, the V gene TRBV7-3, with D tentatively TRBD1 (5 bases). V lost 0 bases to trimming and J lost 3 bases, with 15 bases between them. CDR1 and CDR2 (germline): SGHTA, FQGTGA. This CDR3 contains 17 residues. The CDR3 is CASSLTGSGMSKNIQYF. CDR3 DNA sequence: TGTGCCAGCAGCTTAACGGGGTCAGGGATGAGCAAAAACATTCAGTACTTC.

The CDR3: CASSRQWTGELFF. The CDR3 DNA reads TGTGCCAGCAGCCGGCAGTGGACCGGGGAGCTGTTTTTT. This chain joins TRBV14 and TRBJ2-2, with unresolved D. V lost 4 bases, J lost 5 bases, and 8 bases lay in between. Looked up from germline, CDR1 is SGHDN and CDR2 is FVKESK. The CDR3 is 13 amino acids.

The V call is TRBV7-7, the J call TRBJ2-7; tentatively, D is TRBD2 (5 bases). Germline V gene lookup returns CDR1 SSHAT and CDR2 FNYEAQ (reference sequence). Trimming pared 1 base from V and 0 bases from J, leaving 7 bases between. This CDR3 is built from 14 residues. CDR3 in amino acids: CASSLVRGSYEQYF. CDR3 DNA sequence: TGTGCCAGCAGCTTAGTTCGGGGCTCCTACGAGCAGTACTTC.

The chain is built from TRBV9 and TRBJ2-5; TRBD2 might be the D (6 bases). The CDR3 spans 15 residues. V gave up 4 bases and J gave up 0 bases, with 13 bases separating them. Germline CDR1 is SGDLS and CDR2 is YYNGEE. The CDR3: CASSSSRDYQETQYF. The CDR3 DNA reads as TGTGCCAGCAGCTCAAGCCGGGACTACCAAGAGACCCAGTACTTC.

The chain joins TRBV7-9 to TRBJ2-1, with 8 bases that match TRBD2. This CDR3 contains 16 residues. V was clipped by 4 bases and J by 6 bases; unmatched bases: 11. Germline values: CDR1 SEHNR, CDR2 FQNEAQ (reference sequence). The CDR3 reads CASSSDSSGFFNEQFF. The CDR3 DNA follows: TGTGCCAGCAGCTCCGACTCTAGCGGGTTTTTCAATGAGCAGTTCTTC.

The chain recombines TRBV28 with TRBJ2-7, with 10 positions matching TRBD1. The V segment lost 2 bases and the J segment 9 bases; nucleotides outside the gene matches: 28. The CDR3 is 21 residues long. Looked up from germline, CDR1 is MDHEN and CDR2 is SYDVKM. Here the CDR3 reads CASSLRLLVGQRDRGEGAQYF. CDR3 DNA: TGTGCCAGCAGTTTAAGGTTGTTAGTCGGACAAAGGGACAGGGGAGAGGGCGCGCAGTACTTC.

The gene calls are TRBV18 and TRBJ2-7; perhaps TRBD1 as D (6 bases). Germline-derived CDR1 and CDR2 are KGHSH and LQKENI. V dropped 2 bases and J dropped 4 bases, with 9 bases sitting between them. The CDR3 is 13 amino acids. The DNA of the CDR3 is TGTGCCAGCTCACCAGGGACACAATACGAGCAGTACTTC. This encodes CASSPGTQYEQYF.

CDR3 sequence: CASSYSNRGNNYGYTF. The CDR3 DNA follows: TGTGCCAGCAGTTACTCCAACAGGGGTAATAACTATGGCTACACCTTC. The chain uses TRBV6-5 and TRBJ1-2, with 7 bases that match TRBD1. The CDR3 extends over 16 amino acids. Looked up from germline, CDR1 is MNHEY and CDR2 is SVGAGI. The V and J ends lost 0 bases and 1 base, in that order; junction bases with no gene match: 5.

The chain recombines TRBV5-6 with TRBJ1-5, with D possibly TRBD1 on 5 matching bases. The CDR3 sequence is 15 residues long. Germline V gives CDR1 SGHDT, CDR2 YYEEEE. V gave up 0 bases and J gave up 0 bases, with 7 bases separating them. The CDR3 DNA reads TGTGCCAGCAGCTTGGGGACAAGTAGCAATCAGCCCCAGCATTTT. The encoded protein is CASSLGTSSNQPQHF.

The J gene is TRBJ2-2, the V gene TRBV6-5, with 12 bases matching TRBD2. V dropped 8 bases and J dropped 2; count of bases not matched to a gene: 3. The length of the CDR3 is 15 residues. Germline CDR1 reads MNHEY; CDR2 reads SVGAGI. The CDR3 sequence: CASLAGGPNTGELFF. The CDR3, as DNA: TGTGCCAGCCTAGCGGGGGGGCCAAACACCGGGGAGCTGTTTTTT.

This rearrangement joins TRBV10-3 to TRBJ1-2; D might be TRBD1 (6 bases). The germline V and J ends were trimmed by 3 bases and 0 bases, with 11 bases remaining between them. The CDR3 has 15 residues. The V gene's germline CDR1 is ENHRY and CDR2 SYGVKD. CDR3 nucleotide sequence: TGTGCCATCAGTGATGGACAGTTATCTAACTATGGCTACACCTTC. This encodes CAISDGQLSNYGYTF.

This chain links TRBV6-1 with TRBJ2-1; D unclear. Per the germline V gene, CDR1 is MNHNS and CDR2 is SASEGT. Trimming took off 0 bases at V and 0 bases at J, with 9 bases between the two ends. The CDR3 covers 16 residues. CDR3 DNA sequence: TGTGCCAGCAGTGAAGCTGGCAGCCGCTCCTACAATGAGCAGTTCTTC. It encodes CASSEAGSRSYNEQFF.

The V gene is TRBV5-6, the J gene TRBJ2-7, with D tentatively TRBD2 (7 bases). Germline values: CDR1 SGHDT, CDR2 YYEEEE. Between the trimmed V and J ends, which lost 0 bases and 3 bases, there was a span of 13 bases. The CDR3 covers 15 residues. CDR3 DNA sequence: TGTGCCAGCAGCTTGGAGGGGGAGGGAAGCTACGAGCAGTACTTC. Translation gives CASSLEGEGSYEQYF. Together with reference TRBV5-6 and TRBJ2-7, the CDR3 gives the full variable domain: DAGVTQSPTHLIKTRGQQVTLRCSPKSGHDTVSWYQQALGQGPQFIFQYYEEEERQRGNFPDRFSGHQFPNYSSELNVNALLLGDSALYLCASSLEGEGSYEQYFGPGTRLTVT.

V gene TRBV7-2 combines with J gene TRBJ1-1; 9 nucleotides line up with TRBD1. After removal of 3 bases from V and 2 bases from J, the junction contained 4 bases not matched to a gene. From germline, CDR1 is SGHTA and CDR2 FQGNSA. The length of the CDR3 is 15 residues. CDR3 coding DNA: TGTGCCAGCAGCTTTGGACAGGGGACCAACACTGAAGCTTTCTTT. It encodes CASSFGQGTNTEAFF.

This clone was seen once. V usage is TRBV10-3 and J usage is TRBJ1-4; no clear D gene. Germline V CDR1 and CDR2: ENHRY, SYGVKD. The ends were cut back, 3 bases at V and 8 bases at J, with 13 bases in the middle. This CDR3 contains 14 residues. CDR3 in DNA: TGTGCCATCAGTGATTTAGATAACTCCGAAAAACTGTTTTTT. It encodes CAISDLDNSEKLFF.

This clone came up a few times. This chain uses TRBV5-1 with TRBJ2-7; D gene ambiguous. V was shortened by 3 bases and J by 2 bases, with 12 bases between the two germline ends. The V gene's germline CDR1 is SGHRS and CDR2 YFSETQ. This CDR3 is built from 14 residues. The CDR3 here is CASSYRTVPYEQYF. In DNA, the CDR3 is TGCGCCAGCAGCTACCGGACGGTTCCCTACGAGCAGTACTTC.

The chain uses TRBV6-1 and TRBJ2-3; 7 bases align to TRBD2. Germline V gene data show CDR1 as MNHNS and CDR2 as SASEGT. This CDR3 comprises 15 residues. V gave up 5 bases and J gave up 0 bases; unmatched junction bases: 5. As DNA, the CDR3 is TGTGCCAGCAGTCGAGCGGGGTCTAGCACAGATACGCAGTATTTT. This sequence encodes CASSRAGSSTDTQYF.

V gene TRBV11-2 combines with J gene TRBJ1-1; 9 bases agree with TRBD1. V lost 5 bases, J lost 4 bases, and 5 bases stayed unmatched. The CDR3 runs 14 residues. CDR1 and CDR2 (germline): SGHAT, FQNNGV. The CDR3 DNA sequence: TGTGCCAGCAGCCCCCGGACAGGGGTCACTGAAGCTTTCTTT. Encoded protein: CASSPRTGVTEAFF.

The chain has TRBV6-1 and TRBJ1-5, with 10 bases matching TRBD1. V lost 4 bases, J lost 1 base, and 4 bases stayed unmatched. The CDR3 consists of 16 residues. Germline V gene data show CDR1 as MNHNS and CDR2 as SASEGT. For the CDR3, the DNA is TGTGCCAGCAGTGCGCGGACAGGGGGGAGCAATCAGCCCCAGCATTTT. Its translation: CASSARTGGSNQPQHF.

The CDR3 DNA follows: TGTGCCAGTAGTATTCAGGGGGCGGGACAGCCCCAGCATTTT. This translates into CASSIQGAGQPQHF. V is TRBV19 and J is TRBJ1-5, with 8 bases aligning to TRBD1. The junction had 5 bases not matched to a gene; V was cut back by 3 bases and J by 7 bases. CDR1 is LNHDA, CDR2 SQIVND, per germline (reference sequence). The CDR3 contains 14 residues.

This clone came up once. The chain combines TRBV11-3 with TRBJ1-1, with a weak D call TRBD1 (5 bases). The CDR3 spans 12 residues. The V end was cut by 6 bases, the J end by 2 bases, with 7 bases between. Germline V CDR1 and CDR2: SGHNT, YENEEA. DNA of the CDR3: TGTGCCAGCAGTACAGGTAACACTGAAGCTTTCTTT. It yields the protein CASSTGNTEAFF.